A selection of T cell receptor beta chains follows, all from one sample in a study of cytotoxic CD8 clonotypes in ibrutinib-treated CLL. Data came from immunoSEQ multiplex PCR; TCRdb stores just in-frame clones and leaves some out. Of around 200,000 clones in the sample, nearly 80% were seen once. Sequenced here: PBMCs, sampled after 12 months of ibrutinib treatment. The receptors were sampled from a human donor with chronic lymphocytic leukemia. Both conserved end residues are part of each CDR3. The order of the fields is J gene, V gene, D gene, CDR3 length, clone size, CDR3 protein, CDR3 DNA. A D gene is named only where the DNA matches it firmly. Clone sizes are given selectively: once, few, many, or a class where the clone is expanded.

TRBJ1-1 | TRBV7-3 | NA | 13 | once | CASSLWANTEAFF | TGTGCCAGCAGCTTATGGGCCAACACTGAAGCTTTCTTT
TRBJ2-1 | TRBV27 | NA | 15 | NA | CASSFVERVYNEQFF | TGTGCCAGCAGTTTTGTTGAGAGGGTCTACAATGAGCAGTTCTTC
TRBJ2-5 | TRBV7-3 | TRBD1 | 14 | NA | CASSLQGGAETQYF | TGTGCCAGCAGCTTACAAGGGGGCGCGGAGACCCAGTACTTC
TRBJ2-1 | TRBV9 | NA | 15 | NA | CASSGGILGYNEQFF | TGTGCCAGCAGCGGGGGGATTTTGGGCTACAATGAGCAGTTCTTC
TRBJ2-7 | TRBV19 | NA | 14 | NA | CASSLTGKTHEQYF | TGTGCCAGTAGCTTGACAGGCAAGACCCACGAGCAGTACTTC
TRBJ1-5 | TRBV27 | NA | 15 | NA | CASSLFPGLGQPQHF | TGTGCCAGCAGTTTATTTCCGGGGTTGGGTCAGCCCCAGCATTTT
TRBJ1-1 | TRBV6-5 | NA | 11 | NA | CASSYEGRAFF | TGTGCCAGCAGTTACGAGGGGAGAGCTTTCTTT
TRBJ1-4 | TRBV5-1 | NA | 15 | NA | CASRGVPGEGEKLFF | TGCGCCAGCAGAGGCGTGCCAGGGGAAGGTGAAAAACTGTTTTTT
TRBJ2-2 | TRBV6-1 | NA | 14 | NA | CASSAGQNTGELFF | TGTGCCAGCAGTGCAGGGCAGAACACCGGGGAGCTGTTTTTT
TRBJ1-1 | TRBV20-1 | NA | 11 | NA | CSARAVGEAFF | TGCAGTGCTAGAGCAGTTGGTGAAGCTTTCTTT
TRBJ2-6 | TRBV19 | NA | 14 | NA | CAASSTSGANVLTF | TGTGCCGCCAGCTCGACCTCTGGGGCCAACGTCCTGACTTTC
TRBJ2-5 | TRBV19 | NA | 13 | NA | CASSSWGQETQYF | TGTGCCAGTAGTTCGTGGGGGCAAGAGACCCAGTACTTC
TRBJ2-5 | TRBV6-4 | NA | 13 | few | CASSSGPQETQYF | TGTGCCAGCAGTAGCGGGCCTCAAGAGACCCAGTACTTC
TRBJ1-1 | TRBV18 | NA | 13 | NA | CASSGETNTEAFF | TGTGCCAGCTCCGGGGAGACGAACACTGAAGCTTTCTTT
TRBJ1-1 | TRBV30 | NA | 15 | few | CAWTRKGRVNTEAFF | TGTGCCTGGACGAGGAAGGGAAGGGTGAACACTGAAGCTTTCTTT
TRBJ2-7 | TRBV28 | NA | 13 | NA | CASSAQLRYEQYF | TGTGCCAGCAGTGCCCAGCTGCGTTACGAGCAGTACTTC
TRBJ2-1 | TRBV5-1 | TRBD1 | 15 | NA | CASSSQGASYNEQFF | TGCGCCAGCAGCTCGCAGGGGGCATCCTACAATGAGCAGTTCTTC
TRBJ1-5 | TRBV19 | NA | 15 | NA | CASRGGVWGNQPQHF | TGTGCCAGTAGGGGAGGGGTCTGGGGCAATCAGCCCCAGCATTTT
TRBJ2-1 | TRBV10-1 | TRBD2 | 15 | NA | CASSVSGGSYNEQFF | TGCGCCAGCAGTGTATCGGGGGGCTCCTACAATGAGCAGTTCTTC
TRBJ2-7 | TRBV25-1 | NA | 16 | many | CASSESEDYLSYEQYF | TGTGCCAGCAGTGAATCGGAGGACTACCTCTCCTACGAGCAGTACTTC
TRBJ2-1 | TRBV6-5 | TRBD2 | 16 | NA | CASSSPTSGRTNEQFF | TGTGCCAGCAGTTCCCCCACTAGCGGGAGGACCAATGAGCAGTTCTTC
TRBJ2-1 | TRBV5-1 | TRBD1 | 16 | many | CASSVQTGGLNNEQFF | TGCGCCAGCAGCGTCCAGACAGGGGGTTTGAACAATGAGCAGTTCTTC
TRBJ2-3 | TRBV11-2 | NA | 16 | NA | CASSLGLSISTDTQYF | TGTGCCAGCAGCTTGGGACTTTCAATAAGCACAGATACGCAGTATTTT
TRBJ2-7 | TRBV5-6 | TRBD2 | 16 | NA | CASSLFASGNTYEQYF | TGTGCCAGCAGCTTGTTCGCTAGCGGCAATACCTACGAGCAGTACTTC
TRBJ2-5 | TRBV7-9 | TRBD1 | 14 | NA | CASSRDSLSETQYF | TGTGCCAGCAGCCGGGACAGCCTTTCGGAGACCCAGTACTTC
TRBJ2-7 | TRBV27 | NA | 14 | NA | CASSLSGGLNEQYF | TGTGCCAGCAGTTTATCGGGGGGGCTGAACGAGCAGTACTTC
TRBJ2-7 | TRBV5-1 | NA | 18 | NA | CASSLRVGSSRAVYEQYF | TGCGCCAGCAGCTTGAGAGTAGGATCCTCCCGAGCGGTCTACGAGCAGTACTTC
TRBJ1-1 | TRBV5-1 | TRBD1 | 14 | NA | CASSDPTGTTEAFF | TGCGCCAGCAGCGATCCGACAGGGACCACTGAAGCTTTCTTT
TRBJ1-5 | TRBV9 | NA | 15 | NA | CASSVSDLSNQPQHF | TGTGCCAGCAGCGTTTCGGACCTTAGCAATCAGCCCCAGCATTTT
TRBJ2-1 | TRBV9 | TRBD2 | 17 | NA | CASKRDGREGSYNEQFF | TGTGCCAGCAAGCGGGATGGGCGGGAGGGATCCTACAATGAGCAGTTCTTC
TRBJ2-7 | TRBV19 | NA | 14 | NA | CASSITGDSYEQYF | TGTGCCAGTAGTATTACAGGCGACTCCTACGAGCAGTACTTC
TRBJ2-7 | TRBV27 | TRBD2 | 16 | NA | CASSFSGLAGGYEQYF | TGTGCCAGCAGTTTCAGTGGACTAGCGGGAGGCTACGAGCAGTACTTC
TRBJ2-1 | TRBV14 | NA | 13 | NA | CASSQDESPWDFF | TGTGCCAGCAGCCAAGATGAAAGCCCTTGGGATTTCTTC
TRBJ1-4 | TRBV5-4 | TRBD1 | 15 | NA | CASSQGQGGPRKLFF | TGTGCCAGCAGCCAGGGACAGGGAGGGCCAAGGAAACTGTTTTTT
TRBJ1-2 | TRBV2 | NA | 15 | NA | CASRLTLDRGYGYTF | TGTGCCAGCAGATTGACCCTGGACCGAGGTTATGGCTACACCTTC
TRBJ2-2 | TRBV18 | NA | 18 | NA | CASSPLTVQGSNTGELFF | TGTGCCAGCTCACCACTGACGGTCCAGGGGTCGAACACCGGGGAGCTGTTTTTT
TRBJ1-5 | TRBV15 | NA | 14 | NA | CATSRGLTNQPQHF | TGTGCCACCAGCAGAGGACTGACCAATCAGCCCCAGCATTTT
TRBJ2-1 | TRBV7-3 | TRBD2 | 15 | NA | CASSRGGTSYNEQFF | TGTGCCAGCAGCCGCGGGGGGACTTCCTACAATGAGCAGTTCTTC
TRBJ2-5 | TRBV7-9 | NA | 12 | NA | CASSPQTGTQYF | TGTGCCAGCAGCCCCCAGACGGGGACCCAGTACTTC
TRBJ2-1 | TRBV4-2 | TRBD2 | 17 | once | CASSPTGLAGAHNEQFF | TGTGCCAGCAGCCCCACCGGACTAGCGGGGGCCCACAATGAGCAGTTCTTC
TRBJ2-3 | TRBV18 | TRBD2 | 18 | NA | CASSPFKREGPSTDTQYF | TGTGCCAGCTCACCATTCAAGCGGGAGGGCCCAAGCACAGATACGCAGTATTTT
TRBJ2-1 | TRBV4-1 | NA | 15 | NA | CASSQGVGGYNEQFF | TGCGCCAGCAGCCAAGGTGTGGGAGGATACAATGAGCAGTTCTTC
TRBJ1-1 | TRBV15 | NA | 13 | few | CATSRDPNGEAFF | TGTGCCACCAGCAGAGATCCGAATGGGGAAGCTTTCTTT
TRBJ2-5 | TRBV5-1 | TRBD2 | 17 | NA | CASSLDRQSGSSETQYF | TGCGCCAGCAGCTTGGATCGGCAGAGCGGGAGCTCAGAGACCCAGTACTTC
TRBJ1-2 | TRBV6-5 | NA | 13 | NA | CASRPGDTGGYTF | TGTGCCAGCAGACCGGGAGACACAGGTGGCTACACCTTC
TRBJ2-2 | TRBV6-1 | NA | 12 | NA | CASSRGVGELFF | TGTGCCAGCAGTAGGGGGGTTGGGGAGCTGTTTTTT
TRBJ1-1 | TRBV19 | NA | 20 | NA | CASSIYSLLTARTQNTEAFF | TGTGCCAGTAGTATATACTCTTTGCTCACAGCAAGAACTCAGAACACTGAAGCTTTCTTT
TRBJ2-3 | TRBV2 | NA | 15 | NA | CASSEASGAADTQYF | TGTGCCAGCAGTGAAGCCTCAGGGGCCGCAGATACGCAGTATTTT
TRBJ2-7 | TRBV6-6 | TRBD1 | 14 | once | CASSYDRDRGEQYF | TGTGCCAGCAGTTACGATAGGGACAGGGGCGAGCAGTACTTC
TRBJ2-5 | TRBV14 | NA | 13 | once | CASSPGTGETQYF | TGTGCCAGCAGCCCGGGGACCGGAGAGACCCAGTACTTC
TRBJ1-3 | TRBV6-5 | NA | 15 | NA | CASSYSVRTGNTIYF | TGTGCCAGCAGTTACTCGGTACGGACTGGAAACACCATATATTTT
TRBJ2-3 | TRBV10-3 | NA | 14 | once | CAISAEGVPDTQYF | TGTGCCATCAGTGCTGAGGGGGTTCCAGATACGCAGTATTTT
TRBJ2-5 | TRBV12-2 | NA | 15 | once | CASRRAGPEQETQYF | TGTGCAAGTCGTAGAGCGGGACCGGAACAAGAGACCCAGTACTTC
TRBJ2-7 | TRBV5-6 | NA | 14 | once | CASSFPLTSYEQYF | TGTGCCAGCAGCTTTCCACTAACCTCCTACGAGCAGTACTTC
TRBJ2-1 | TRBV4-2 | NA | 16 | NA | CASSQAPAAGDNEQFF | TGTGCCAGCAGCCAAGCCCCGGCGGCGGGTGACAATGAGCAGTTCTTC